This entry lists 27 T cell receptor beta chains sequenced from one sample in a study. TCRdb fed the 5' RACE reads into MiXCR, producing one record per CDR3 protein. The table includes 13,000 or so distinct CDR3 sequences, just over 50% detected once. Cells sorted as Tregs were CD4+, CD25+ and CD127-/low. Sequencing was performed on tumor-infiltrating Tregs sorted from the breast tumor. These receptors all stem from a female donor with breast cancer.

The genes are TRBV20-1 and TRBJ2-1; D could derive from TRBD1 or TRBD2 (6 bases each). CDR1 DFQATT and CDR2 SNEGSKA come from the germline V gene (reference sequence). Trimming removed 0 bases at V and 0 bases at J, with 21 bases between. This CDR3 comprises 19 residues. In nucleotides, the CDR3 is TGCAGTGCTAGAGATCTTACGACGGGGGCGCTAATCTCCTACAATGAGCAGTTCTTC. It codes for CSARDLTTGALISYNEQFF.

The CDR3 DNA is TGTGCCACCAATGCCCCCGGCAGCTCCTACAATGAGCAGTTCTTC. Protein sequence: CATNAPGSSYNEQFF. The genes are TRBV24-1 and TRBJ2-1; D remains unclear. The CDR3 runs to 15 residues. Germline V gene lookup returns CDR1 KGHDR and CDR2 SFDVKD. The germline V and J ends were trimmed by 8 bases and 0 bases, with 13 bases remaining between them.

This clonotype has a handful of counts. The chain uses TRBV12-3 or TRBV12-4 and TRBJ2-5, with 8 bases lining up with TRBD1. V was clipped by 6 bases and J by 4 bases; unmatched bases: 7. The CDR3 is 14 amino acids. CDR3 protein: CASRWTGMRETQYF. CDR3 bases: TGTGCCAGCAGATGGACAGGGATGAGAGAGACCCAGTACTTC.

The V call is TRBV6-2 or TRBV6-3, the J call TRBJ2-5; D call uncertain. V was clipped by 2 bases and J by 4 bases, with 14 bases between them. From germline, CDR1 is MNHEY and CDR2 SVGEGT. The CDR3 has 15 residues. CDR3 nucleotide sequence: TGTGCCAGCAGTTACAGTTTTCTGAAGGGAGAGACCCAGTACTTC. This translates into CASSYSFLKGETQYF.

A few counts support this clonotype. This rearrangement joins TRBV6-2 or TRBV6-3 to TRBJ2-1; D possibly corresponds to TRBD2 (6 bases). CDR1 and CDR2 from the germline V gene are MNHEY and SVGEGT. There are 15 residues in the CDR3. Trimming pared 2 bases from V and 4 bases from J, leaving 12 bases between. CDR3 sequence (DNA): TGTGCCAGCAGTTACGGGTCTAGCGCGTACAATGAGCAGTTCTTC. It is translated as CASSYGSSAYNEQFF.

This clonotype was observed a handful of times. The chain recombines TRBV5-1 with TRBJ2-5; D not resolved. Per the germline V gene, CDR1 is SGHRS and CDR2 is YFSETQ. This CDR3 has 11 amino acids. Trimming removed 4 bases from V and 9 bases from J, with 10 bases in between. Here the CDR3 DNA reads TGCGCCAGCAGCGATCTAGGAGCCCAGTACTTC. It yields the protein CASSDLGAQYF.

The chain is built from TRBV6-5 and TRBJ1-5, with a weak D call TRBD1 (5 bases). The CDR3 covers 16 residues. Trimming pared 8 bases from V and 6 bases from J, leaving 23 bases between. Germline CDR1 and CDR2: MNHEY and SVGAGI. CDR3 amino acids: CASGPSGAGKPQPQHF. The CDR3 nucleotides are TGTGCCAGCGGCCCCAGCGGGGCCGGGAAACCTCAGCCCCAGCATTTT.

To note about this clonotype: Since a much larger clone is just one base distant, this may be a read error. The chain employs TRBV20-1 and TRBJ1-5; D is ambiguous. Trimming stripped 4 bases from V and 0 bases from J, with 7 bases between. The germline gives CDR1 DFQATT, CDR2 SNEGSKA (reference sequence). This CDR3 is built from 13 residues. CDR3 sequence reads: CSAITASNQPQHF. DNA for the CDR3: TGCAGTGCTATAACCGCTAGCAATCAGCCCCAGCATTTT.

The chain's CDR3 is CSVVPDRVGDTQYF. CDR3 sequence (DNA): TGCAGCGTTGTCCCGGACAGGGTGGGAGATACGCAGTATTTT. The V gene is TRBV29-1, the J gene TRBJ2-3; 8 nucleotides align to TRBD1. The ends lost 4 bases at V and 5 bases at J; junction bases unmatched: 8. There are 14 residues in the CDR3. CDR1 is SQVTM and CDR2 is ANQGSEA in the germline V gene.

The rearrangement uses TRBV6-2 or TRBV6-3 and TRBJ1-1; D ambiguous. The length of the CDR3 is 14 residues. Germline CDR1 is MNHEY and CDR2 is SVGEGT. V was trimmed by 7 bases and J by 0 bases, leaving 12 bases between them. The DNA for the CDR3 is TGTGCCAGCACCGAAAGGGTAATGAACACTGAAGCTTTCTTT. The encoded protein is CASTERVMNTEAFF.

The chain couples TRBV29-1 to TRBJ1-2; 7 positions match TRBD1. CDR1 is SQVTM and CDR2 is ANQGSEA in the germline V gene. The CDR3 is made up of 15 amino acids. This CDR3 is CGASGGPGSDYGYTF. CDR3 DNA: TGCGGCGCATCAGGGGGACCCGGATCCGACTATGGCTACACCTTC.

This clonotype was observed a few times. The gene calls are TRBV29-1 and TRBJ2-3, with a possible D match to TRBD2 (6 bases). CDR3 length: 11 residues. Trimming removed 6 bases from V and 7 bases from J, with 11 bases in between. Germline CDR1 is SQVTM and CDR2 is ANQGSEA. The CDR3 bases are TGCAGCGTGAGTCTAGCGAATACGCAGTATTTT. It is translated as CSVSLANTQYF.

This clonotype was observed a handful of times. Written as DNA, the CDR3 is TGCAGTGCTAGAGATCGTGGGAGGCGAAACGAGCAGTACTTC. Its translation: CSARDRGRRNEQYF. The V and J genes are TRBV20-1 and TRBJ2-7, with D possibly TRBD2 on 6 matching bases. The germline gives CDR1 DFQATT, CDR2 SNEGSKA (reference sequence). V lost 0 bases and J lost 5, with 14 bases in between. The CDR3 totals 14 residues.

This clonotype came up a few times. Its ends do not fully match the called genes, so a read error is possible. V and J are TRBV6-5 and TRBJ2-4, with 9 bases identical to TRBD2. The CDR3 has 16 amino acids. Germline CDR1 and CDR2: MNHEY and SVGAGI. The CDR3 bases are TGTGTCAGCAGTTACTCCAGCGGGAGGAGCGGAAACATTCAGTACTTC. It codes for CVSSYSSGRSGNIQYF.

The V call is TRBV6-2 or TRBV6-3, the J call TRBJ1-2; D unresolved. Looked up from germline, CDR1 is MNHEY and CDR2 is SVGEGT. The CDR3 length is 14 residues. The V gene lost 5 bases and the J gene lost 8 bases, with 18 bases spanning the gap. The CDR3 loop reads CASSRPAAYEGYTF. DNA of the CDR3: TGTGCCAGCAGTCGCCCGGCCGCATATGAGGGCTACACCTTC.

The chain is built from TRBV4-3 and TRBJ1-5; D is undetermined. The ends were cut back, 0 bases at V and 5 bases at J, with 11 bases in the middle. The CDR3 length is 15 residues. Germline lookup yields CDR1 LGHNA and CDR2 YSLEER. In DNA, the CDR3 is TGCGCCAGCAGCCAAGACACAGAGGTGGATCAGCCCCAGCATTTT. It yields the protein CASSQDTEVDQPQHF.

V and J are TRBV29-1 and TRBJ1-5, with 8 bases that match TRBD1. This CDR3 is built from 13 residues. CDR1 SQVTM and CDR2 ANQGSEA come from the germline V gene. Trimming took 4 bases from V and 3 from J; bases not matched to a gene: 2. CDR3 DNA: TGCAGCGTTGGGGACAGGTCCAATCAGCCCCAGCATTTT. Translation gives CSVGDRSNQPQHF.

CDR3 amino acids: CSAISGTANYEQYV. CDR3 sequence (DNA): TGCAGTGCCATTAGCGGGACGGCAAACTACGAGCAGTACGTC. The chain employs TRBV20-1 and TRBJ2-7; 8 bases align to TRBD2. The CDR3 loop spans 14 amino acids. Germline V gives CDR1 DFQATT, CDR2 SNEGSKA (reference sequence). With V trimmed by 6 bases and J by 3 bases, 10 bases remained unmatched.

The chain carries TRBV5-1 and TRBJ2-7; TRBD1 might be the D (6 bases). In germline, CDR1 is SGHRS, CDR2 YFSETQ. Trimming stripped 4 bases from V and 0 bases from J, with 11 bases between. This CDR3 contains 14 residues. Here the CDR3 reads CASSGGQTSYEQYF. Written as DNA, the CDR3 is TGCGCCAGCAGCGGAGGACAGACCTCCTACGAGCAGTACTTC. Drawing the rest from reference TRBV5-1 and TRBJ2-7, the complete variable domain is KAGVTQTPRYLIKTRGQQVTLSCSPISGHRSVSWYQQTPGQGLQFLFEYFSETQRNKGNFPGRFSGRQFSNSRSEMNVSTLELGDSALYLCASSGGQTSYEQYFGPGTRLTVT.

A single count supports this clonotype. The chain employs TRBV20-1 and TRBJ2-3, with TRBD2 matching over 10 bases. J was trimmed by 5 bases and V by 3 bases; bases with no gene match: 8. The CDR3 is 15 residues long. Germline values: CDR1 DFQATT, CDR2 SNEGSKA (reference sequence). Written as DNA, the CDR3 is TGCAGTGCTAGTATCCTAGCGGGAGAGGGAGATACGCAGTATTTT. It specifies CSASILAGEGDTQYF.

The chain combines TRBV11-3 with TRBJ1-1; D call uncertain. The V gene lost 7 bases and the J gene lost 5 bases, with 23 bases spanning the gap. Germline values: CDR1 SGHNT, CDR2 YENEEA. The CDR3 is made up of 16 amino acids. The CDR3 DNA is TGTGCCAGCATCTCGTCCGGCCATACCTTGGAGACTGAAGCTTTCTTT. Translation: CASISSGHTLETEAFF.

The sample holds a few counts of this clonotype. The J gene is TRBJ2-6, the V gene TRBV7-3; 7 bases are shared with TRBD1. V dropped 0 bases and J dropped 2; count of bases not matched to a gene: 1. The length of the CDR3 is 16 residues. Germline CDR1 is SGHTA and CDR2 is FQGTGA. The CDR3 region is CASSLTGTAGANVLTF. CDR3 nucleotide sequence: TGTGCCAGCAGCTTAACCGGGACAGCTGGGGCCAACGTCCTGACTTTC.

This clonotype has just a few counts. The J gene is TRBJ2-1, the V gene TRBV12-3 or TRBV12-4; 8 bases match TRBD2. V was pared by 3 bases and J by 8 bases, with 6 bases of the junction left unmatched. CDR3 length: 14 amino acids. Here the CDR3 reads CASSFAGGRYEQFF. DNA of the CDR3: TGTGCCAGCAGTTTTGCGGGCGGGAGGTATGAGCAGTTCTTC.

The V and J genes are TRBV29-1 and TRBJ1-2; D ambiguous. In germline, CDR1 is SQVTM, CDR2 ANQGSEA. The germline V and J ends were trimmed by 3 bases and 0 bases, with 14 bases remaining between them. The CDR3 is 15 residues long. The CDR3 DNA reads as TGCAGCGTTGACCCCAACGGGTTGGCTAACTATGGCTACACCTTC. It translates to CSVDPNGLANYGYTF.

Worth noting for this clonotype: One end of the junction is discordant with germline, which a read error may explain. The chain recombines TRBV11-2 with TRBJ1-2; D unresolved. Germline CDR1 reads SGHAT; CDR2 reads FQNNGV. This CDR3 is built from 13 residues. In DNA, the CDR3 is TGTGCCAGCAGCGAAAGACGGCTCTATGGCTGCACCTTC. The encoded protein is CASSERRLYGCTF.

The rearrangement links TRBV28 to TRBJ2-2; D gene unclear. V lost 2 bases and J lost 7, with 11 bases in between. This CDR3 contains 14 residues. Germline V gene sequence: CDR1 MDHEN, CDR2 SYDVKM. Here the CDR3 reads CASSLVHDNGELFF. The CDR3 DNA is TGTGCCAGCAGTTTAGTACACGACAACGGGGAGCTGTTTTTT. The entire variable domain, with the rest obtained from reference TRBV28 and TRBJ2-2, is as follows: DVKVTQSSRYLVKRTGEKVFLECVQDMDHENMFWYRQDPGLGLRLIYFSYDVKMKEKGDIPEGYSVSREKKERFSLILESASTNQTSMYLCASSLVHDNGELFFGEGSRLTVL.

This clonotype is labeled as medium-sized (0.01 to 0.1%). The chain uses TRBV11-2 and TRBJ1-4; D remains unclear. Germline CDR1 reads SGHAT; CDR2 reads FQNNGV. Trimming took 2 bases from V and 8 from J, leaving 9 bases between them. CDR3 length: 13 residues. CDR3 sequence reads: CASSLSSGEKLFF. CDR3 bases: TGTGCCAGCAGCTTATCCTCGGGGGAAAAACTGTTTTTT.